This entry lists 15 T cell receptor beta chains sequenced from one sample in a study of blood T cell repertoires in COVID-19. Assay used: immunoSEQ multiplex PCR; TCRdb lists only in-frame clones, some missing. This table holds 60,000 to 85,000 clones, 84% found once. The material sequenced was peripheral blood. The receptor source for this set is a man aged 65 to 85 with acute or convalescent COVID-19.

This chain's CDR3 is CASDRGYEQYF. CDR3 bases: TGTGCCAGTGACAGGGGTTACGAGCAGTACTTC. The chain is built from TRBV11-2 and TRBJ2-7; 8 nucleotides line up with TRBD1. Germline-derived CDR1 and CDR2 are SGHAT and FQNNGV. CDR3 length: 11 amino acids. The junction had 2 bases not matched to a gene; V was cut back by 9 bases and J by 4 bases.

J is TRBJ2-1 and V is TRBV15; 7 positions agree with TRBD2. The CDR3 length is 15 residues. V shed 1 base, J shed 0 bases, and the junction held 0 bases outside the gene matches. Looked up from germline, CDR1 is LNHNV and CDR2 is YYDKDF (reference sequence). The CDR3 region has the DNA TGTGCCACCAGCAGAGGCGGGAGCTCCTACAATGAGCAGTTCTTC. Encoded protein: CATSRGGSSYNEQFF.

The chain employs TRBV9 and TRBJ2-7, with a weak D call TRBD1 (5 bases). Trimming took off 6 bases at V and 4 bases at J, with 17 bases between the two ends. The germline CDR1 and CDR2 sequences are SGDLS and YYNGEE. The CDR3 consists of 14 residues. Here the CDR3 reads CASTPGLLRYEQYF. The CDR3 DNA reads TGTGCCAGCACCCCAGGGCTGTTGCGGTACGAGCAGTACTTC.

The V and J genes are TRBV11-2 and TRBJ1-5, with TRBD1 identical over 7 bases. This CDR3 comprises 18 residues. The J segment lost 2 bases and the V segment lost 8 bases, leaving 18 bases of the junction unmatched. Germline loops: CDR1 SGHAT, CDR2 FQNNGV. The chain's CDR3 is CASLLIIGQEGCNQPQHF. Written as DNA, the CDR3 is TGTGCCAGCCTACTAATTATTGGACAGGAGGGATGCAATCAGCCCCAGCATTTT.

This sequence joins TRBV2 and TRBJ2-5, with D tentatively TRBD2 (7 bases). Between the trimmed V and J ends, which lost 6 bases and 5 bases, there was a span of 16 bases. Germline CDR1 and CDR2: SNHLY and FYNNEI. The CDR3 length is 14 residues. The CDR3 spells CASRVSGGVETQYF. The CDR3 nucleotides read TGTGCCAGCAGAGTCTCGGGGGGCGTGGAGACCCAGTACTTC.

This clone has just a few counts. The chain carries TRBV28 and TRBJ1-1; D may be TRBD1 (6 bases). This CDR3 comprises 13 residues. Trimming removed 9 bases from V and 0 bases from J, with 11 bases in between. The germline V gene encodes CDR1 MDHEN and CDR2 SYDVKM. The CDR3 sequence: CASLGGLNTEAFF. CDR3 nucleotide sequence: TGTGCCAGTTTAGGGGGACTGAACACTGAAGCTTTCTTT. Using reference TRBV28 and TRBJ1-1 for the parts outside the CDR3, the full variable domain is DVKVTQSSRYLVKRTGEKVFLECVQDMDHENMFWYRQDPGLGLRLIYFSYDVKMKEKGDIPEGYSVSREKKERFSLILESASTNQTSMYLCASLGGLNTEAFFGQGTRLTVV.

The chain combines TRBV5-4 with TRBJ2-7; TRBD1 agrees at 8 bases. V was pared by 5 bases and J by 3 bases, with 10 bases of the junction left unmatched. This CDR3 is 15 amino acids long. Germline-derived CDR1 and CDR2 are SGHNT and YYREEE (reference sequence). CDR3 DNA: TGTGCCAGCAGTTTCCCACAGGGGGGAGTCTACGAGCAGTACTTC. It translates to CASSFPQGGVYEQYF.

This clone was found a few times. This same CDR3 is encoded by further DNA sequences in the sample. V gene TRBV19 combines with J gene TRBJ2-2, with a tentative D call TRBD2 (6 bases). The V gene's germline CDR1 is LNHDA and CDR2 SQIVND (reference sequence). The CDR3 is made up of 16 amino acids. Trimming took 3 bases from V and 4 from J, leaving 15 bases between them. For the CDR3, the DNA is TGTGCCAGTAGTATTCCGCCAGGGCGGGGCACCGGGGAGCTGTTTTTT. Protein: CASSIPPGRGTGELFF.

V is TRBV10-2 and J is TRBJ2-2; 8 bases are a match to TRBD1. CDR1 and CDR2 from the germline V gene are WSHSY and SAAADI. This CDR3 comprises 17 residues. V dropped 7 bases and J dropped 0; count of bases not matched to a gene: 10. The chain's CDR3 is CASNPTGAKTNTGELFF. The CDR3 coding sequence is TGCGCCAGCAATCCGACAGGGGCTAAGACGAACACCGGGGAGCTGTTTTTT.

The chain is built from TRBV7-9 and TRBJ1-2; 8 bases are a match to TRBD1. The junction had 7 bases not matched to a gene; V was cut back by 2 bases and J by 11 bases. Germline V gene data show CDR1 as SEHNR and CDR2 as FQNEAQ (reference sequence). The CDR3 extends over 13 amino acids. In nucleotides, the CDR3 is TGTGCCAGCAGCTTACTTCAGGGGGCGAAATACACCTTC. It specifies CASSLLQGAKYTF.

This clone was seen a few times. This chain links TRBV30 with TRBJ1-2; weak D call: TRBD1 (6 bases). Germline V gene sequence: CDR1 GTSNPN, CDR2 SVGIG (reference sequence). CDR3 length: 12 residues. V lost 7 bases and J lost 6, with 15 bases in between. The CDR3: CAFTRDTNGYTF. The DNA for the CDR3 is TGTGCCTTTACCCGGGACACAAATGGCTACACCTTC.

The rearrangement joins TRBV7-3 to TRBJ2-2; D unresolved. The CDR3 is 15 amino acids. Trimming took off 5 bases at V and 1 base at J, with 11 bases between the two ends. From germline, CDR1 is SGHTA and CDR2 FQGTGA. The CDR3 spells CASSPQVGNTGELFF. The CDR3, as DNA: TGTGCCAGCAGCCCCCAGGTGGGGAACACCGGGGAGCTGTTTTTT.

The gene calls are TRBV6-1 and TRBJ2-7, with 10 bases that match TRBD1. V dropped 2 bases and J dropped 2; count of bases not matched to a gene: 9. In germline, CDR1 is MNHNS, CDR2 SASEGT. This CDR3 is built from 17 residues. In DNA, the CDR3 is TGTGCCAGCAGTGAAACCGCCGGGACAGGGGTAACCTACGAGCAGTACTTC. Amino acids: CASSETAGTGVTYEQYF.

This clone was found once. The V call is TRBV27, the J call TRBJ2-7, with 9 bases that match TRBD2. Trimming at V came to 6 bases and at J to 4 bases, leaving 13 bases not matched to a gene. This CDR3 region has 16 residues. Germline V gene lookup returns CDR1 MNHEY and CDR2 SMNVEV (reference sequence). The DNA of the CDR3 is TGTGCCAGCAGAAATGAGGGGGATAGCGGGAGTTACGAGCAGTACTTC. Protein sequence: CASRNEGDSGSYEQYF.

The genes are TRBV6-5 and TRBJ2-1; possibly TRBD1 for D (6 bases). V shed 4 bases and J shed 7 bases, with 14 bases lying between them. Germline loops: CDR1 MNHEY, CDR2 SVGAGI. The CDR3 totals 14 residues. CDR3 coding DNA: TGTGCCAGCAGTTCAACAGGGTCTTGGAATGAGCAGTTCTTC. This translates into CASSSTGSWNEQFF.